The 22 T cell receptor beta chains below all came from one sample that was sequenced in a study of blood T cells in healthy people across ages. Alongside a J-beta primer mix, a sample-barcoded 5' primer served in a second PCR lasting about 7 to 11 cycles. MiXCR was run by TCRdb on the 5' RACE reads, yielding one entry per CDR3 protein. The data contain 1.5 million to 2 million distinct CDR3 sequences, 28% of them singletons. The sequencing input was blood. Source of these receptors: a woman under 40 in good health.

Of note for this clonotype: Given a much more abundant clone one base away, this may be a read error. V usage is TRBV5-1 and J usage is TRBJ2-7, with no clear D. Germline V gene sequence: CDR1 SGHRS, CDR2 YFSETQ. Trimming took off 3 bases at V and 1 base at J, with 11 bases between the two ends. This CDR3 is 14 amino acids long. The CDR3 nucleotides read TGCGCCAGCAGCTGGGATCTCTATTCCTACGAGCAGTACTTC. It codes for CASSWDLYSYEQYF.

In its sample, this clonotype was seen once. The chain uses TRBV20-1 and TRBJ1-1; tentative D call: TRBD1 (5 bases). CDR1 is DFQATT and CDR2 is SNEGSKA in the germline V gene (reference sequence). V lost 5 bases to trimming and J lost 0 bases, with 16 bases between them. The CDR3 spans 15 residues. CDR3 bases: TGCAGTGCTGGCCCCCGACAGACTATGAACACTGAAGCTTTCTTT. Translating it yields CSAGPRQTMNTEAFF.

A few counts support this clonotype. The V call is TRBV5-1, the J call TRBJ2-7; 15 nucleotides line up with TRBD2. This CDR3 comprises 18 residues. Germline assignment: CDR1 SGHRS and CDR2 YFSETQ. V shed 1 base, J shed 7 bases, and the junction held 12 bases outside the gene matches. In DNA form, the CDR3 reads TGCGCCAGCAGCTTGCCGCTCCTAGGACTAGCGGGGGGGCAGGAGCAGTACTTC. Its protein is CASSLPLLGLAGGQEQYF.

This clonotype was counted ten times or more. This sequence joins TRBV20-1 and TRBJ1-4; no clear D gene. Deletions cut 5 bases from V and 3 bases from J, with 16 bases between. The CDR3 spans 15 residues. Germline V gene data show CDR1 as DFQATT and CDR2 as SNEGSKA (reference sequence). The CDR3 coding sequence is TGCAGTGCTCCGAACGGGGAACCGGCTAATGAAAAACTGTTTTTT. Encoded protein: CSAPNGEPANEKLFF.

This clonotype showed up just a few times. The chain links TRBV12-3 or TRBV12-4 to TRBJ1-5; 8 nucleotides match TRBD1. The ends lost 5 bases at V and 7 bases at J; junction bases unmatched: 7. This CDR3 comprises 14 residues. The DNA for the CDR3 is TGTGCCAGCAGTCCCCCAGGGGGCGGCCAGCCCCAGCATTTT. Its translation: CASSPPGGGQPQHF.

This clonotype has a handful of counts. The rearrangement uses TRBV18 and TRBJ2-7; D unclear. The V end was cut by 3 bases, the J end by 7 bases, with 16 bases between. The CDR3 contains 14 residues. CDR1 is KGHSH, CDR2 LQKENI, per germline. DNA for the CDR3: TGTGCCAGCTCACCCTTAGACACGGCGCGGGAGCAGTACTTC. Translating gives CASSPLDTAREQYF.

This clonotype was seen a handful of times. The chain couples TRBV15 to TRBJ2-7; D gene unclear. The V end lost 5 bases, the J end lost 5 bases, and 10 bases lay between the germline ends. The CDR3 length is 12 residues. CDR1 is LNHNV, CDR2 YYDKDF, per germline (reference sequence). The chain's CDR3 is CATSAEAHEQYF. The CDR3 DNA reads TGTGCCACCAGCGCAGAGGCCCACGAGCAGTACTTC.

This clonotype was observed a handful of times. The gene calls are TRBV24-1 and TRBJ2-1, with 9 bases fitting TRBD2. The CDR3 totals 15 residues. Trimming removed 6 bases from V and 9 bases from J; junction bases left unmatched: 11. CDR1 is KGHDR and CDR2 is SFDVKD in the germline V gene. For the CDR3, the DNA is TGTGCCACCAGTCGGTCGGTAGCGGGAGCAGGTGAGCAGTTCTTC. This encodes CATSRSVAGAGEQFF.

The sample holds many counts of this clonotype. V and J are TRBV7-3 and TRBJ2-7; D is perhaps TRBD2 (5 bases). V shed 5 bases and J shed 5 bases, with 13 bases lying between them. The CDR3 is made up of 13 amino acids. Per the germline V gene, CDR1 is SGHTA and CDR2 is FQGTGA. The DNA of the CDR3 is TGTGCCAGCAGCCGGGGAAGAAACAACGAGCAGTACTTC. Protein: CASSRGRNNEQYF.

Only a few counts were recorded for this clonotype. The J gene is TRBJ2-7, the V gene TRBV2, with D possibly being TRBD1 (6 bases). CDR3 length: 15 amino acids. The V and J ends lost 7 bases and 4 bases respectively, with 20 bases between them. Germline V gene sequence: CDR1 SNHLY, CDR2 FYNNEI. CDR3 nucleotides: TGTGCCAGCACCTGGCGGACAGTCCTCTATTACGAGCAGTACTTC. Translation gives CASTWRTVLYYEQYF.

CDR3 in DNA: TGCGCCAGCAGCTCCGCCGAGACTGAAGCTTTCTTT. Translation: CASSSAETEAFF. The chain carries TRBV5-1 and TRBJ1-1; D call uncertain. Germline lookup yields CDR1 SGHRS and CDR2 YFSETQ. The CDR3 contains 12 residues. V was trimmed by 3 bases and J by 5 bases, leaving 8 bases between them.

The table lists this clonotype with many counts. The chain employs TRBV5-1 and TRBJ2-5, with 10 bases matching TRBD1. This CDR3 has 15 amino acids. Germline V gene data show CDR1 as SGHRS and CDR2 as YFSETQ. The J segment lost 2 bases and the V segment lost 3 bases, leaving 4 bases of the junction unmatched. CDR3 loop: CASSSGTGVQETQYF. Written as DNA, the CDR3 is TGCGCCAGCAGCTCCGGGACAGGGGTTCAAGAGACCCAGTACTTC.

This clonotype was observed a few times. This chain uses TRBV6-2 or TRBV6-3 with TRBJ1-5, with 9 bases fitting TRBD1. CDR1 and CDR2 from the germline V gene are MNHEY and SVGEGT. The V segment lost 5 bases and the J segment 7 bases; nucleotides outside the gene matches: 9. The CDR3 covers 15 residues. CDR3 DNA: TGTGCCAGCAGTCTAGGGACAGGGATCCGGCAGCCCCAGCATTTT. It yields the protein CASSLGTGIRQPQHF.

This clonotype was recorded a few times. The rearrangement joins TRBV12-3 or TRBV12-4 to TRBJ2-2, with TRBD2 identical over 11 bases. The ends lost 6 bases at V and 4 bases at J; junction bases unmatched: 4. This CDR3 region has 15 residues. The CDR3 sequence is CASSRTSGFTGELFF. The CDR3 bases are TGTGCCAGCAGCCGGACTAGCGGGTTCACCGGGGAGCTGTTTTTT.

This clonotype was counted many times. This rearrangement joins TRBV11-2 to TRBJ1-6; TRBD1 aligns across 9 bases. The trim removed 5 bases at V and 9 bases at J, leaving 8 bases unmatched. This CDR3 has 15 amino acids. Germline CDR1 is SGHAT and CDR2 is FQNNGV. CDR3 protein: CASSRQGEGFSPLHF. CDR3 sequence (DNA): TGTGCCAGCAGCAGACAGGGGGAAGGTTTTTCACCCCTCCACTTT.

This clonotype was seen only a few times. The rearrangement links TRBV5-1 to TRBJ1-6, with D uncertain. There are 15 residues in the CDR3. Germline V gene lookup returns CDR1 SGHRS and CDR2 YFSETQ. V was clipped by 7 bases and J by 6 bases, with 17 bases between them. This chain's CDR3 is CASSSTTQTNSPLHF. The DNA of the CDR3 is TGCGCCAGCTCGTCGACGACCCAGACTAATTCACCCCTCCACTTT.

This clonotype was observed a handful of times. The J gene is TRBJ2-5, the V gene TRBV20-1; either TRBD1 or TRBD2 may fit D (5 bases each). Trimming stripped 1 base from V and 3 bases from J, with 9 bases between. The CDR3 covers 13 residues. Germline CDR1 reads DFQATT; CDR2 reads SNEGSKA (reference sequence). The CDR3 region is CSARGDRKETQYF. The CDR3 coding sequence is TGCAGTGCTAGAGGGGACCGAAAAGAGACCCAGTACTTC.

Remarks on this clonotype: A much larger clone sits a single nucleotide away, making a read error possible. The V gene is TRBV7-8, the J gene TRBJ2-1, with 7 positions matching TRBD2. Germline assignment: CDR1 SGHVS and CDR2 FQNEAQ. The CDR3 is 17 amino acids. CDR3 bases: TGTGCCTGCAGCTTGAAGGGCGGGAGCGGCTCCTACAATAAGCAGTTCTTC. Translating it yields CACSLKGGSGSYNKQFF.

The chain carries TRBV5-1 and TRBJ2-3; D not resolved. Germline-derived CDR1 and CDR2 are SGHRS and YFSETQ. The CDR3 is 13 residues long. Trimming removed 5 bases from V and 3 bases from J, with 10 bases in between. The CDR3 DNA reads as TGCGCCAGCAGTAACGCACCAACAGATACGCAGTATTTT. Amino acids: CASSNAPTDTQYF.

The chain uses TRBV5-1 and TRBJ2-3, with 7 positions matching TRBD1. With V trimmed by 4 bases and J by 6 bases, 5 bases remained unmatched. CDR3 size: 13 residues. Germline V gene sequence: CDR1 SGHRS, CDR2 YFSETQ. CDR3 nucleotides: TGCGCCAGCAGCCGGGACAGTAGTGATACGCAGTATTTT. Protein product: CASSRDSSDTQYF.

V gene TRBV5-1 combines with J gene TRBJ1-4; no reliable D call. CDR3 length: 13 amino acids. The V and J ends lost 0 bases and 8 bases respectively, with 8 bases between them. The germline gives CDR1 SGHRS, CDR2 YFSETQ. The CDR3 nucleotides are TGCGCCAGCAGCTTGGGACCCCGGGAAAAACTGTTTTTT. Translation gives CASSLGPREKLFF.

The gene calls are TRBV6-5 and TRBJ1-6; the D is unclear. Germline V gene data show CDR1 as MNHEY and CDR2 as SVGAGI. The CDR3 is made up of 14 amino acids. Trimming cost V 2 bases and J 6 bases, with 8 bases left between them. This CDR3 reads CASSYEDPNSPLHF. The CDR3 nucleotides read TGTGCCAGCAGTTACGAGGACCCTAATTCACCCCTCCACTTT.